Detailed here is one TCR beta chain. Per the study methods: From reference gene primer amplification, estimates of nucleated cell counts were derived. Some clones are missing from TCRdb's copy, which holds only in-frame ones; the method was immunoSEQ multiplex PCR. V, J and clone size reflect that table, while D and trimming were determined from the DNA. The table records a few hundred thousand clones, 88% of them present only once. Participant-reported clinical history was the basis for cohort assignment. The data belong to a study of blood T cell repertoires in COVID-19. Study-level background: Whether acute or convalescent, the COVID-19 samples came from the United States, Italy and Spain. T cells, B-cell-depleted T cells, or PBMCs provided the cDNA or gDNA that served as material.

CDR3 length: 13 residues. Trimming took off 7 bases at V and 4 bases at J, with 11 bases between the two ends. The germline V gene encodes CDR1 SEHNR and CDR2 FQNEAQ (reference sequence). The source material was PBMCs or T cells enriched from blood (not recorded which). This receptor was taken from a woman in her forties or fifties with acute COVID-19. V is TRBV7-9 and J is TRBJ2-1; tentatively, D is TRBD2 (5 bases). CDR3 residues: CASTQSGYNEQFF. CDR3 sequence (DNA): TGTGCCAGCACGCAAAGCGGATACAATGAGCAGTTCTTC.